Sequencing of this TCR beta chain was carried out in a study of cytomegalovirus exposure and HLA in healthy donors. The length of the CDR3 is 14 residues. Looked up from germline, CDR1 is MDHEN and CDR2 is SYDVKM. The V gene end was trimmed by 7 bases and the J gene end by 5 bases; junction bases not matched to a gene: 8. PCR employed 60 Vbeta and 13 Jbeta primers. Assay: immunoSEQ multiplex PCR; the TCRdb copy retains only in-frame clones and omits some. This sample has approximately 200,000 clones; about 84% occur once, and the top ten carry around 1.2%. The chain combines TRBV28 with TRBJ1-2; 9 nucleotides align to TRBD1. Specimen: PBMCs. This sequence originates from a human donor in good health. CDR3 protein: CASKNTGGAYGYTF. CDR3 DNA: TGTGCCAGCAAAAATACAGGGGGCGCTTATGGCTACACCTTC.